Below are 29 T cell receptor beta chains sequenced from a single sample in a study of technical replicates of blood from several donors. Sequencing was performed with immunoSEQ multiplex PCR; in TCRdb, only in-frame clones are kept and a portion is missing. The sample contains about 75,000 clones, around 91% of which appear only once. Sequencing was done on a sample of T cells isolated from PBMCs. The receptor set was obtained from a human donor in good health. Some clones in this sample may be carry-over from other donors' samples.

This clone was seen just once. This chain uses TRBV9 with TRBJ2-1; possible D gene TRBD2, 7 bases. This CDR3 comprises 13 residues. Deletions cut 5 bases from V and 5 bases from J, with 11 bases between. CDR1 and CDR2 (germline): SGDLS, YYNGEE. The DNA for the CDR3 is TGTGCCAGCAGTGGGGGGGACAACAATGAGCAGTTCTTC. Its protein product is CASSGGDNNEQFF.

The chain employs TRBV18 and TRBJ1-1; 9 bases line up with TRBD1. V dropped 0 bases and J dropped 7; count of bases not matched to a gene: 9. Germline loops: CDR1 KGHSH, CDR2 LQKENI. The CDR3 is 16 residues long. DNA for the CDR3: TGTGCCAGCTCACCACCCCAAACAGGGGGCAATGGTGAAGCTTTCTTT. Translated: CASSPPQTGGNGEAFF.

The genes are TRBV4-2 and TRBJ2-5; perhaps TRBD1 as D (5 bases). TRBJ2-7 explains the end of the DNA better; the J call may be wrong. In germline, CDR1 is LGHNA, CDR2 YNFKEQ. This CDR3 has 14 residues. The CDR3, as DNA: TGTGCCAGCAGCCAATCCGACAGTCCGTACGAGCAGTACTTC. It codes for CASSQSDSPYEQYF.

The chain recombines TRBV6-6 with TRBJ2-2; D is perhaps TRBD1 (6 bases). Germline V CDR1 and CDR2: MNHNY, SVGAGI (reference sequence). The CDR3 consists of 14 residues. The V end was cut by 4 bases, the J end by 7 bases, with 13 bases between. CDR3 residues: CASSFARGNGELFF. The CDR3 bases are TGTGCCAGCAGTTTTGCCAGGGGTAACGGGGAGCTGTTTTTT.

The chain is built from TRBV29-1 and TRBJ2-3, with TRBD1 matching over 8 bases. CDR3 length: 11 residues. The V gene's germline CDR1 is SQVTM and CDR2 ANQGSEA. V trimming: 6 bases; J trimming: 10 bases; junction bases outside the gene matches: 6. CDR3 sequence reads: CSVDREIAQYF. The CDR3 DNA is TGCAGCGTGGACAGGGAGATAGCGCAGTATTTT.

The J gene is TRBJ1-6, the V gene TRBV28, with D perhaps TRBD1 (5 bases). The germline CDR1 and CDR2 sequences are MDHEN and SYDVKM. V lost 2 bases, J lost 4 bases, and 9 bases lay in between. The CDR3 runs to 15 residues. CDR3 sequence reads: CASSLGAEYNSPLHF. In DNA, the CDR3 is TGTGCCAGCAGTTTAGGGGCGGAATATAATTCACCCCTCCACTTT.

In this sample, this clone turned up a few times. V gene TRBV30 combines with J gene TRBJ1-1; D gene ambiguous. Germline CDR1 reads GTSNPN; CDR2 reads SVGIG (reference sequence). V lost 5 bases and J 5 bases, leaving 9 bases between the germline ends. The CDR3 spans 11 residues. CDR3 nucleotide sequence: TGTGCCTGGCGGGATATGACTGAAGCTTTCTTT. Protein product: CAWRDMTEAFF.

The rearrangement joins TRBV2 to TRBJ1-2; D is ambiguous. The CDR3 sequence is 11 residues long. Germline CDR1 and CDR2: SNHLY and FYNNEI. Trimming pared 8 bases from V and 0 bases from J, leaving 4 bases between. CDR3: CASAANYGYTF. The DNA of the CDR3 is TGTGCCAGCGCGGCTAACTATGGCTACACCTTC.

The chain employs TRBV5-1 and TRBJ1-1, with 9 bases identical to TRBD1. The CDR3 extends over 14 amino acids. The V and J ends lost 3 bases and 5 bases, in that order; junction bases with no gene match: 5. Germline V gene data show CDR1 as SGHRS and CDR2 as YFSETQ. The DNA for the CDR3 is TGCGCCAGCAGCTCCGGACAGGGGAGTACTGAAGCTTTCTTT. It is translated as CASSSGQGSTEAFF.

The gene calls are TRBV12-5 and TRBJ2-1; the match to TRBD2 covers 13 bases. CDR1 is LGHNT, CDR2 FRNRAP, per germline. CDR3 length equals 15 residues. V shed 6 bases and J 5 bases; nucleotides not matched to a gene: 4. This CDR3 reads CASGPGLAGHNEQFF. The CDR3 DNA sequence: TGTGCTAGTGGCCCGGGACTAGCGGGGCACAATGAGCAGTTCTTC.

CDR3 loop: CASSLAFWGQGPGETQYF. The CDR3 nucleotides are TGTGCCAGCAGCTTAGCTTTCTGGGGGCAGGGGCCTGGAGAGACCCAGTACTTC. The chain recombines TRBV11-3 with TRBJ2-5; D is possibly TRBD1 (6 bases). Germline CDR1 SGHNT, CDR2 YENEEA. The CDR3 extends over 18 amino acids. V lost 1 base, J lost 4 bases, and 22 bases lay in between.

J is TRBJ1-4 and V is TRBV28; TRBD1 might be the D (5 bases). The CDR3 sequence is 14 residues long. The germline V gene encodes CDR1 MDHEN and CDR2 SYDVKM. V dropped 9 bases and J dropped 8 bases, with 19 bases sitting between them. This chain's CDR3 is CASLQGPKREKLFF. The CDR3 DNA is TGTGCCAGTCTGCAGGGTCCCAAAAGGGAAAAACTGTTTTTT.

This chain joins TRBV7-9 and TRBJ2-7, with 8 nucleotides matching TRBD1. Germline CDR1 SEHNR, CDR2 FQNEAQ (reference sequence). There are 16 residues in the CDR3. V lost 1 base to trimming and J lost 6 bases; unmatched junction nucleotides: 11. The CDR3 nucleotides read TGTGCCAGCAGCTTAGAAGGTTTGGTTCAGGGGGCCGAGCAGTACTTC. It specifies CASSLEGLVQGAEQYF.

The chain carries TRBV10-3 and TRBJ2-5; possibly TRBD1 for D (5 bases). Trimming took 4 bases from V and 4 from J, leaving 10 bases between them. CDR1 is ENHRY and CDR2 is SYGVKD in the germline V gene. The CDR3 is 13 amino acids. DNA for the CDR3: TGTGCCATCAGTGCAGGGTTTGGAGAGACCCAGTACTTC. It translates to CAISAGFGETQYF.

The chain uses TRBV19 and TRBJ1-5, with D unresolved. This CDR3 contains 14 residues. Looked up from germline, CDR1 is LNHDA and CDR2 is SQIVND (reference sequence). With 6 bases removed from V and 3 bases from J, the gap between germline ends came to 12 bases. CDR3 coding DNA: TGTGCCAGTAGGAACGAGGGATCCAATCAGCCCCAGCATTTT. Translation gives CASRNEGSNQPQHF.

The V and J genes are TRBV4-1 and TRBJ2-7; D is perhaps TRBD2 (5 bases). The CDR3 length is 16 residues. Germline assignment: CDR1 MGHRA and CDR2 YSYEKL. V was pared by 1 base and J by 0 bases, with 13 bases between. The CDR3 nucleotides are TGCGCCAGCAGCCAAGTATATCCGGGGAGCTCCTACGAGCAGTACTTC. It yields the protein CASSQVYPGSSYEQYF.

This clone was counted only a few times. The chain recombines TRBV7-6 with TRBJ2-2; 7 nucleotides match TRBD2. V lost 3 bases to trimming and J lost 3 bases; unmatched junction nucleotides: 4. Germline CDR1 reads SGHVS; CDR2 reads FNYEAQ. The CDR3 length is 15 residues. CDR3 nucleotide sequence: TGTGCCAGCAGCTTGGAACTAGCGTACACCGGGGAGCTGTTTTTT. It specifies CASSLELAYTGELFF.

The chain couples TRBV29-1 to TRBJ1-5; 7 bases are shared with TRBD1. In germline, CDR1 is SQVTM, CDR2 ANQGSEA. The ends lost 4 bases at V and 0 bases at J; junction bases unmatched: 6. This CDR3 region has 15 residues. The chain's CDR3 is CSVAEGTASNQPQHF. CDR3 nucleotide sequence: TGCAGCGTTGCAGAAGGGACAGCTAGCAATCAGCCCCAGCATTTT.

The chain recombines TRBV4-1 with TRBJ2-3; 9 nucleotides line up with TRBD2. Germline V gene sequence: CDR1 MGHRA, CDR2 YSYEKL. Losses at the gene ends were 4 bases for V and 6 bases for J; bases not matched to a gene: 8. The CDR3 extends over 15 amino acids. CDR3 in DNA: TGCGCCAGCAGCCCCGGGGGGAGCGGGAGGGATACGCAGTATTTT. This encodes CASSPGGSGRDTQYF.

The rearrangement joins TRBV28 to TRBJ2-5; a weak D match, TRBD1 (6 bases). Germline assignment: CDR1 MDHEN and CDR2 SYDVKM. This CDR3 spans 13 amino acids. Trimming cost V 4 bases and J 7 bases, with 13 bases left between them. CDR3 in DNA: TGTGCCAGCAGTTCAGGGGTTGTGGGGACCCAGTACTTC. It specifies CASSSGVVGTQYF.

This clone appeared a single time. The chain recombines TRBV10-3 with TRBJ2-2; 10 nucleotides agree with TRBD1. J was trimmed by 7 bases and V by 7 bases; bases with no gene match: 9. The length of the CDR3 is 15 residues. Germline values: CDR1 ENHRY, CDR2 SYGVKD. CDR3 amino acids: CAINPLGQGDGELFF. As DNA, the CDR3 is TGTGCCATCAATCCCCTCGGACAGGGGGACGGGGAGCTGTTTTTT.

The V call is TRBV6-4, the J call TRBJ2-3; D not resolved. The CDR3 is made up of 17 amino acids. V was pared by 4 bases and J by 0 bases, with 17 bases between. Germline values: CDR1 MRHNA, CDR2 SNTAGT. CDR3 DNA sequence: TGTGCCAGCAGTGTCCTCCCTAACCAACGCAGCACAGATACGCAGTATTTT. Translating it yields CASSVLPNQRSTDTQYF.

The chain is built from TRBV19 and TRBJ2-7, with 9 bases lining up with TRBD2. The CDR3 spans 14 residues. Per germline, CDR1 LNHDA and CDR2 SQIVND (reference sequence). J was trimmed by 3 bases and V by 1 base; bases with no gene match: 1. The CDR3 here is CASSIAREGYEQYF. CDR3 in DNA: TGTGCCAGTAGTATAGCGCGGGAGGGCTACGAGCAGTACTTC.

This CDR3 is CASSYPGGAEYGYTF. The CDR3 region has the DNA TGTGCCAGCAGTTACCCAGGGGGCGCGGAATATGGCTACACCTTC. The V and J genes are TRBV6-6 and TRBJ1-2; 8 bases are a match to TRBD1. Losses at the gene ends were 2 bases for V and 5 bases for J; bases not matched to a gene: 7. The CDR3 contains 15 residues. In germline, CDR1 is MNHNY, CDR2 SVGAGI (reference sequence).

This clone showed up just once. This sequence joins TRBV11-1 and TRBJ2-7; possibly TRBD1 for D (7 bases). V was shortened by 6 bases and J by 0 bases, with 24 bases between the two germline ends. In germline, CDR1 is SGHAT, CDR2 FQDESV (reference sequence). The CDR3 is made up of 18 amino acids. CDR3 nucleotides: TGTGCCAGCAGAGTAACAGGGGACTCAAACCCCCGCTCCTACGAGCAGTACTTC. Protein product: CASRVTGDSNPRSYEQYF. Based on the CDR3 plus reference TRBV11-1 and TRBJ2-7, the full variable domain is EAEVAQSPRYKITEKSQAVAFWCDPISGHATLYWYRQILGQGPELLVQFQDESVVDDSQLPKDRFSAERLKGVDSTLKIQPAELGDSAMYLCASRVTGDSNPRSYEQYFGPGTRLTVT.

V is TRBV5-1 and J is TRBJ1-2; 7 nucleotides align to TRBD1. V lost 4 bases, J lost 1 base, and 16 bases stayed unmatched. Germline assignment: CDR1 SGHRS and CDR2 YFSETQ. This CDR3 has 18 residues. CDR3 sequence (DNA): TGCGCCAGCAGCCGGGGGGGACAGCTTAACAGCCTTAACTATGGCTACACCTTC. It is translated as CASSRGGQLNSLNYGYTF.

The chain combines TRBV11-3 with TRBJ2-7, with 9 bases aligning to TRBD1. This CDR3 has 14 amino acids. The junction had 1 base not matched to a gene; V was cut back by 3 bases and J by 1 base. Germline lookup yields CDR1 SGHNT and CDR2 YENEEA. The chain's CDR3 is CASSFGQGSYEQYF. CDR3 nucleotides: TGTGCCAGCAGCTTCGGACAGGGGTCCTACGAGCAGTACTTC. Combining the CDR3 with reference TRBV11-3 and TRBJ2-7 gives the whole variable domain EAGVVQSPRYKIIEKKQPVAFWCNPISGHNTLYWYLQNLGQGPELLIRYENEEAVDDSQLPKDRFSAERLKGVDSTLKIQPAELGDSAVYLCASSFGQGSYEQYFGPGTRLTVT.

The chain recombines TRBV18 with TRBJ1-1; D ambiguous. Trimming left V 4 bases short and J 1 base short, with 7 bases between. The CDR3 covers 13 residues. In germline, CDR1 is KGHSH, CDR2 LQKENI. CDR3 in DNA: TGTGCCAGCTCACACGAGGGGAACACTGAAGCTTTCTTT. Amino acid sequence: CASSHEGNTEAFF.

The chain recombines TRBV5-4 with TRBJ2-7; 9 bases map to TRBD2. V gave up 3 bases and J gave up 0 bases; unmatched junction bases: 10. CDR3 length: 17 amino acids. Germline assignment: CDR1 SGHNT and CDR2 YYREEE (reference sequence). CDR3 nucleotides: TGTGCCAGCAGCTCCCCGACTAGCGGCAGCCACTCCTACGAGCAGTACTTC. Protein sequence: CASSSPTSGSHSYEQYF.